This entry is about one TCR gamma chain. In its sample, this clone was seen a few times. This clone's antigen is unknown. This likely came from a read error, as a far larger clone is one base away. The data derive from a study of gamma-delta T cells after stem cell transplantation (dated by TCRdb to the mid-2010s). Spanning cysteine to phenylalanine, the CDR3 consists of 16 amino acids. Solely the CDR3 DNA is kept, with 48 bases framed from the first base. CDR1 is given as GITISATS and CDR2 as ISYDGTV, both from the germline V gene (reference sequence). Preparation of the library involved RT-PCR. TCRdb shows the sequencer as Illumina MiSeq. Identical DNA sequences were merged into single rows after TCRdb reprocessed the public reads with CATT. The sample table records around 360 gamma-chain clones; 2% to 3% of these occur just once. The ten top clones hold approximately 60% of the sample.

Specimen: gamma-delta T cells. The sequence is built from TRGV9 and TRGJP. The sequence was obtained from a human donor. It is not recorded whose cells these are; they may come from a transplant donor. The DNA sequence is as follows: TGTGCCTTGTGGGAGGTGCAAGAGTTGGACAAAAAAATCAAGGTATTT. Protein translation: CALWEVQELDKKIKVF.